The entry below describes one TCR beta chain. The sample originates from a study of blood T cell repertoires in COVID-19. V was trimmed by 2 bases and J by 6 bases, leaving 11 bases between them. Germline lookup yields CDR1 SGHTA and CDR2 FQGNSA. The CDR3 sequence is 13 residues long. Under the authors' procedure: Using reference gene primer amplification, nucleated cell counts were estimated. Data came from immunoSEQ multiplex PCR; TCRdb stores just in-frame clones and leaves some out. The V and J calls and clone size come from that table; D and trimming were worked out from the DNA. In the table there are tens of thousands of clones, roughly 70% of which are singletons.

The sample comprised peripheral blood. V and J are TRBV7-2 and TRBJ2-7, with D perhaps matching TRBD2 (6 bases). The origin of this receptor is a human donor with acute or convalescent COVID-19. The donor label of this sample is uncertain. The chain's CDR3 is CASSLRRDGEQYF. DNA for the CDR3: TGTGCCAGCAGCTTACGGCGGGACGGCGAGCAGTACTTC.